The rows below give T cell receptor beta chains drawn from one sample of a study of T cell responses to AZD1222 COVID-19 vaccine. Only in-frame clones appear in the TCRdb table, and some are missing; sequencing was by immunoSEQ multiplex PCR. The sample has 140,000 to 150,000 clones, roughly nine tenths seen once. Sequences were derived from peripheral blood, sampled 28 days after the second AZD1222 dose. These receptors were obtained from an adult who received the AZD1222 COVID-19 vaccine. Each CDR3 is given with its conserved first and last residue. The D gene is left open where the match is weak. Only part of the rows carry a size: once, few, many, or a class if the clone is expanded.

V gene: TRBV9; D gene: TRBD2; clone size: -; J gene: TRBJ2-1; CDR3 DNA: TGTGCCAGCAGCGCCGGGACTAGCTTAGTCGAGGAGCAGTTCTTC; CDR3 protein: CASSAGTSLVEEQFF
V gene: TRBV28; D gene: TRBD1; clone size: -; J gene: TRBJ2-3; CDR3 DNA: TGTGCCAGCAGTTCCCTTGGGACAGGGACTACGGATACGCAGTATTTT; CDR3 protein: CASSSLGTGTTDTQYF
V gene: TRBV7-9; D gene: TRBD2; clone size: -; J gene: TRBJ2-5; CDR3 DNA: TGTGCCAGCAGCTTTCGGCGGGAGGGGGAGACCCAGTACTTC; CDR3 protein: CASSFRREGETQYF
V gene: TRBV5-6; D gene: TRBD1; clone size: -; J gene: TRBJ2-1; CDR3 DNA: TGTGCCAGCACCTTTTTATTAAGGGGGCGCAATGAGCAGTTCTTC; CDR3 protein: CASTFLLRGRNEQFF
V gene: TRBV29-1; D gene: -; clone size: -; J gene: TRBJ1-1; CDR3 DNA: TGCAGCGCAACGGAGGACGGATCAGTGGCTTTCTTT; CDR3 protein: CSATEDGSVAFF
V gene: TRBV2; D gene: TRBD1; clone size: -; J gene: TRBJ1-5; CDR3 DNA: TGTGCCAGCAGGGACAGGGTAAGCAATCAGCCCCAGCATTTT; CDR3 protein: CASRDRVSNQPQHF
V gene: TRBV21-1; D gene: -; clone size: -; J gene: TRBJ1-1; CDR3 DNA: TGTGCCAGCAGCAAAGATGTATTGGACAGGTATCCCTCACCTTTAATGAACACTGAAGCTTTCTTT; CDR3 protein: CASSKDVLDRYPSPLMNTEAFF
V gene: TRBV30; D gene: -; clone size: -; J gene: TRBJ1-6; CDR3 DNA: TGTGCCGTTACCGCAGGGTCGTTGGATTCACCCCTCCACTTT; CDR3 protein: CAVTAGSLDSPLHF
V gene: TRBV5-4; D gene: -; clone size: -; J gene: TRBJ2-3; CDR3 DNA: TGTGCCAGCCAAGAGGGGGGACCAAGCACAGATACGCAGTATTTT; CDR3 protein: CASQEGGPSTDTQYF
V gene: TRBV7-9; D gene: -; clone size: -; J gene: TRBJ1-2; CDR3 DNA: TGTGCCAGCAGCCCATCCCCGGGGGGCTCTGTCTTCGGCTACACCTTC; CDR3 protein: CASSPSPGGSVFGYTF
V gene: TRBV28; D gene: -; clone size: -; J gene: TRBJ2-7; CDR3 DNA: TGTGCCAGCAGTTTTGCGAGGGGGTTCAATTCCCGCCGGGAGCAGTACTTC; CDR3 protein: CASSFARGFNSRREQYF
V gene: TRBV6-2/TRBV6-3; D gene: -; clone size: -; J gene: TRBJ1-1; CDR3 DNA: TGTGCCAGCAGTTTACGACAGGAAGCTTTCTTT; CDR3 protein: CASSLRQEAFF
V gene: TRBV5-5; D gene: -; clone size: -; J gene: TRBJ1-2; CDR3 DNA: TGTGCCAGCAGCTTGGCCTCCGCAGGGCCTGGCTACACCTTC; CDR3 protein: CASSLASAGPGYTF
V gene: TRBV3-1/TRBV3-2; D gene: TRBD1; clone size: -; J gene: TRBJ1-3; CDR3 DNA: TGTGCCAGCAGCCCTAACCGGGACAGGGGAAACACCATATATTTT; CDR3 protein: CASSPNRDRGNTIYF
V gene: TRBV10-2; D gene: -; clone size: once; J gene: TRBJ2-1; CDR3 DNA: TGCGCCAGCAGTGAGTCGACTGATTACAATGAGCAGTTCTTC; CDR3 protein: CASSESTDYNEQFF
V gene: TRBV6-2/TRBV6-3; D gene: -; clone size: -; J gene: TRBJ1-5; CDR3 DNA: TGTGCCAGCAGTTACTCGGAAGGGGAAAAGCATTTT; CDR3 protein: CASSYSEGEKHF
V gene: TRBV4-3; D gene: TRBD1; clone size: -; J gene: TRBJ1-1; CDR3 DNA: TGCGCCAGCAGCCGAGACAGGGGCCAGATGAACACTGAAGCTTTCTTT; CDR3 protein: CASSRDRGQMNTEAFF
V gene: TRBV5-4; D gene: -; clone size: few; J gene: TRBJ1-3; CDR3 DNA: TGTGCCAGCAGCCGTCGACCCAGGGATAATGGAAACACCATATATTTT; CDR3 protein: CASSRRPRDNGNTIYF
V gene: TRBV3-1/TRBV3-2; D gene: TRBD1; clone size: -; J gene: TRBJ1-1; CDR3 DNA: TGTGCCAGCAGCCAAGCCACAGGGGGTGAAGCTTTCTTT; CDR3 protein: CASSQATGGEAFF
V gene: TRBV30; D gene: -; clone size: few; J gene: TRBJ1-2; CDR3 DNA: TGTGCCTGGGGGGTGGGCTATGGCTACACCTTC; CDR3 protein: CAWGVGYGYTF
V gene: TRBV20-1; D gene: -; clone size: -; J gene: TRBJ1-5; CDR3 DNA: TGCAGTGCTAGTGGCAGGGAAGGTCAGCCCCAGCATTTT; CDR3 protein: CSASGREGQPQHF
V gene: TRBV2; D gene: -; clone size: -; J gene: TRBJ1-1; CDR3 DNA: TGTGCCAGCAGTGAAGACTACCGGGGGACTGAAGCTTTCTTT; CDR3 protein: CASSEDYRGTEAFF
V gene: TRBV7-2; D gene: -; clone size: -; J gene: TRBJ2-7; CDR3 DNA: TGTGCCAGCAGCTTCAGGGTTGTAGACGAGCAGTACTTC; CDR3 protein: CASSFRVVDEQYF
V gene: TRBV4-2; D gene: -; clone size: -; J gene: TRBJ2-7; CDR3 DNA: TGTGCCAGCAGCCAATTGGCAGGGCTCCCTCACGAGCAGTACTTC; CDR3 protein: CASSQLAGLPHEQYF
V gene: TRBV14; D gene: TRBD1; clone size: once; J gene: TRBJ1-1; CDR3 DNA: TGTGCCAGCAGCCAAGATCAGGGGGCTGGGACTGAAGCTTTCTTT; CDR3 protein: CASSQDQGAGTEAFF
V gene: TRBV7-2; D gene: -; clone size: -; J gene: TRBJ1-3; CDR3 DNA: TGTGCCAGCAGCAACCCCGGCGGAAACACCATATATTTT; CDR3 protein: CASSNPGGNTIYF
V gene: TRBV6-5; D gene: -; clone size: -; J gene: TRBJ2-7; CDR3 DNA: TGTGCCAGTCCTACCGTAATCCGGGGAAACTACGAGCAGTACTTC; CDR3 protein: CASPTVIRGNYEQYF
V gene: TRBV4-3; D gene: -; clone size: -; J gene: TRBJ1-2; CDR3 DNA: TGCGCCAGCAGCCAAGATCCCGGACCCAGTCCGTATGGCTACACCTTC; CDR3 protein: CASSQDPGPSPYGYTF
V gene: TRBV21-1; D gene: -; clone size: once; J gene: TRBJ1-4; CDR3 DNA: TGTGCCAGCAGCCCGCCTTTGGAGTCCAGACGTCTGTTTTTT; CDR3 protein: CASSPPLESRRLFF
V gene: TRBV21-1; D gene: -; clone size: -; J gene: TRBJ2-3; CDR3 DNA: TGTGCCAGCAGCAAATGGGGACAGGGCAAGCCCGATAGCACAGATACGCAGTATTTT; CDR3 protein: CASSKWGQGKPDSTDTQYF
V gene: TRBV29-1; D gene: -; clone size: -; J gene: TRBJ2-5; CDR3 DNA: TGCAGCGCCTTTAGACAGGGTGGGGGGCAAGAGACCCAGTACTTC; CDR3 protein: CSAFRQGGGQETQYF
V gene: TRBV12-3/TRBV12-4; D gene: -; clone size: -; J gene: TRBJ1-1; CDR3 DNA: TGTGCCAGCAGTCCCGACACTGAAGCTTTCTTT; CDR3 protein: CASSPDTEAFF
V gene: TRBV10-3; D gene: TRBD2; clone size: -; J gene: TRBJ2-7; CDR3 DNA: TGTGCCATCAGTGGTTCTACTAGCGGGAGAGTGTACGAGCAGTACTTC; CDR3 protein: CAISGSTSGRVYEQYF
V gene: TRBV18; D gene: TRBD1; clone size: -; J gene: TRBJ1-2; CDR3 DNA: TGTGCCAGCTCAGTATCACAGGGGGCGATCACTGACTATGGCTACACCTTC; CDR3 protein: CASSVSQGAITDYGYTF
V gene: TRBV6-2/TRBV6-3; D gene: TRBD1; clone size: -; J gene: TRBJ2-6; CDR3 DNA: TGTGCCAGCAGTTACTTGGCGCCGGGACAGGGGATCGGCTCTGGGGCCAACGTCCTGACTTTC; CDR3 protein: CASSYLAPGQGIGSGANVLTF
V gene: TRBV28; D gene: -; clone size: -; J gene: TRBJ2-2; CDR3 DNA: TGTGCCAGCAGAGACAGCACGTACACCGGGGAGCTGTTTTTT; CDR3 protein: CASRDSTYTGELFF
V gene: TRBV19; D gene: -; clone size: -; J gene: TRBJ1-3; CDR3 DNA: TGTGCCAGTAGGATCAGCTCTGGAAACACCATATATTTT; CDR3 protein: CASRISSGNTIYF
V gene: TRBV15; D gene: -; clone size: -; J gene: TRBJ2-1; CDR3 DNA: TGTGCCACCAGCAGAGACCTCGGGGGGCACAATGAGCAGTTCTTC; CDR3 protein: CATSRDLGGHNEQFF
V gene: TRBV4-1; D gene: -; clone size: -; J gene: TRBJ2-7; CDR3 DNA: TGCGCCAGCAGCCAAGATCCCCGGTCCGAGCAGTACTTC; CDR3 protein: CASSQDPRSEQYF
V gene: TRBV4-2; D gene: -; clone size: -; J gene: TRBJ2-1; CDR3 DNA: TGTGCCAGCAGCCGCGGAGGTGGAGCCTACAATGAGCAGTTCTTC; CDR3 protein: CASSRGGGAYNEQFF
V gene: TRBV28; D gene: -; clone size: -; J gene: TRBJ2-6; CDR3 DNA: TGTGCCAGCAGTCCGGAACCCGGGGCCAACGTCCTGACTTTC; CDR3 protein: CASSPEPGANVLTF
V gene: TRBV6-5; D gene: TRBD2; clone size: -; J gene: TRBJ2-1; CDR3 DNA: TGTGCCAGCAGCGAGAGACTAGCTCCTTACAATGAGCAGTTCTTC; CDR3 protein: CASSERLAPYNEQFF
V gene: TRBV30; D gene: -; clone size: -; J gene: TRBJ2-1; CDR3 DNA: TGTGCCTGGAACATCGTAGACTACAATGAGCAGTTCTTC; CDR3 protein: CAWNIVDYNEQFF
V gene: TRBV4-3; D gene: -; clone size: -; J gene: TRBJ1-5; CDR3 DNA: TGCGCCAGCAGCCAAGATTCGCAGGCAGCGGAACAGCCCCAGCATTTT; CDR3 protein: CASSQDSQAAEQPQHF
V gene: TRBV27; D gene: -; clone size: -; J gene: TRBJ1-5; CDR3 DNA: TGTGCCAGCAGTCCCCCGGGGAAGCCCCAGCATTTT; CDR3 protein: CASSPPGKPQHF
V gene: TRBV5-5; D gene: -; clone size: -; J gene: TRBJ1-2; CDR3 DNA: TGTGCCAGCAGCTTGGTCCGGGCATGGAAGGGGGACTATGGCTACACCTTC; CDR3 protein: CASSLVRAWKGDYGYTF
V gene: TRBV9; D gene: -; clone size: -; J gene: TRBJ1-6; CDR3 DNA: TGTGCCAGCAGCCCAGGCCCGGATAATTCACCCCTCCACTTT; CDR3 protein: CASSPGPDNSPLHF
V gene: TRBV28; D gene: -; clone size: -; J gene: TRBJ2-5; CDR3 DNA: TGTGCCAGCAGCAGAGCCGTGGGGCAGGGGAAGCAGACCCAGTACTTC; CDR3 protein: CASSRAVGQGKQTQYF
V gene: TRBV4-3; D gene: TRBD1; clone size: -; J gene: TRBJ2-2; CDR3 DNA: TGCGCCAGCAGCCGGAACGATGGACAGGGAGTCACCGGGGAGCTGTTTTTT; CDR3 protein: CASSRNDGQGVTGELFF
V gene: TRBV7-2; D gene: -; clone size: -; J gene: TRBJ2-7; CDR3 DNA: TGTGCCAGCAGCTTAGCCGGGGGCGACCTAACGGGGCAGTACTTC; CDR3 protein: CASSLAGGDLTGQYF
V gene: TRBV10-3; D gene: TRBD1; clone size: -; J gene: TRBJ2-1; CDR3 DNA: TGTGCCATGGGAGACAGGGGCGCCCGAAATGAGCAGTTCTTC; CDR3 protein: CAMGDRGARNEQFF
V gene: TRBV18; D gene: -; clone size: -; J gene: TRBJ2-3; CDR3 DNA: TGTGCCAGCTCACCAGCAGGGAGAAGCACAGATACGCAGTATTTT; CDR3 protein: CASSPAGRSTDTQYF
V gene: TRBV27; D gene: TRBD2; clone size: once; J gene: TRBJ2-3; CDR3 DNA: TGTGCCAGCAGTCCGGGACTAACCCTCACAGATACGCAGTATTTT; CDR3 protein: CASSPGLTLTDTQYF
V gene: TRBV2; D gene: -; clone size: -; J gene: TRBJ1-1; CDR3 DNA: TGTGCCAGCACCTTGGGCCGGGGTCCCCCTTCAGCTTTCTTT; CDR3 protein: CASTLGRGPPSAFF
V gene: TRBV27; D gene: -; clone size: few; J gene: TRBJ2-5; CDR3 DNA: TGTGCCAGCAGCATCAGGGTTCGCGAGACCCAGTACTTC; CDR3 protein: CASSIRVRETQYF